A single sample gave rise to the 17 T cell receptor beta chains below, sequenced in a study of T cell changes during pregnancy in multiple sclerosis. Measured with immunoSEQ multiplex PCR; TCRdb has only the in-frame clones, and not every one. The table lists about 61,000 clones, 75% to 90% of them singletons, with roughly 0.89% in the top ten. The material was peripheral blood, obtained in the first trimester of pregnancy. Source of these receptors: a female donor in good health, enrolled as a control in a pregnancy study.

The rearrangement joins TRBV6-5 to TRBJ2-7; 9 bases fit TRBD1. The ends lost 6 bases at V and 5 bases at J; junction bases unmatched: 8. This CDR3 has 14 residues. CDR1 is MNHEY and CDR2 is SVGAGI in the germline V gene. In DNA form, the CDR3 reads TGTGCCAGCAGCCGCGGGACAGGGAAGGACGAGCAGTACTTC. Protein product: CASSRGTGKDEQYF.

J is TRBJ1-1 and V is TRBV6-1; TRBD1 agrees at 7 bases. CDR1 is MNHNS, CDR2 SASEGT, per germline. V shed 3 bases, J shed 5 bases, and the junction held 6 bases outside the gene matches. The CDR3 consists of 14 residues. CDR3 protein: CASSDRGSVTEAFF. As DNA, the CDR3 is TGTGCCAGCAGTGACAGGGGGTCGGTGACTGAAGCTTTCTTT.

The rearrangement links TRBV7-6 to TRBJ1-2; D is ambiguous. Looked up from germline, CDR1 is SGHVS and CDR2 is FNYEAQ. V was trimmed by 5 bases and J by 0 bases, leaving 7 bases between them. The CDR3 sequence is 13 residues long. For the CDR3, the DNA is TGTGCCAGCAGCCCCCATCCTAACTATGGCTACACCTTC. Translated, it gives CASSPHPNYGYTF. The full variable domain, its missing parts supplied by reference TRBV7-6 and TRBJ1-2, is GAGVSQSPRYKVTKRGQDVALRCDPISGHVSLYWYRQALGQGPEFLTYFNYEAQQDKSGLPNDRFSAERPEGSISTLTIQRTEQRDSAMYRCASSPHPNYGYTFGSGTRLTVV.

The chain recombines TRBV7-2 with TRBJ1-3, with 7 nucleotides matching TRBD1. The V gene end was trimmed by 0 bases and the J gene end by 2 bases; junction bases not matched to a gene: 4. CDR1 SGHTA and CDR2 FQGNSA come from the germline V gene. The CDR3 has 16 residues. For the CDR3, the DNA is TGTGCCAGCAGCTTAGCACCAGGGGGAGCTGGAAACACCATATATTTT. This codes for CASSLAPGGAGNTIYF.

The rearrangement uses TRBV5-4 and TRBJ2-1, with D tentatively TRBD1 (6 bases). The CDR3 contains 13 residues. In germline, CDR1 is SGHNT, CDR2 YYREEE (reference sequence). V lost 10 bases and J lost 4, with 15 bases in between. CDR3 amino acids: CALRGTQYNEQFF. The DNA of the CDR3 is TGTGCCCTGAGGGGGACGCAATACAATGAGCAGTTCTTC.

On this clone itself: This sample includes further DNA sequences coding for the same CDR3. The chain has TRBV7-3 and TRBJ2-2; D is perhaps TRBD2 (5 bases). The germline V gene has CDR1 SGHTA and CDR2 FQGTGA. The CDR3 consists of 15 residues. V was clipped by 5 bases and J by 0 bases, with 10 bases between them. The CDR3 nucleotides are TGTGCCAGCAGCCTTGGAGGCGCGAACACCGGGGAGCTGTTTTTT. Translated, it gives CASSLGGANTGELFF.

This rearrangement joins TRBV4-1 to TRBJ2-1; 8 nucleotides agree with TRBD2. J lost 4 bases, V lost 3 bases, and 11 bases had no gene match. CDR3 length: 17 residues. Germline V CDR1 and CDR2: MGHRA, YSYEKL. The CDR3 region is CASSQGSQRGPYNEQFF. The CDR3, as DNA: TGCGCCAGCAGCCAGGGGTCTCAGCGGGGGCCTTACAATGAGCAGTTCTTC.

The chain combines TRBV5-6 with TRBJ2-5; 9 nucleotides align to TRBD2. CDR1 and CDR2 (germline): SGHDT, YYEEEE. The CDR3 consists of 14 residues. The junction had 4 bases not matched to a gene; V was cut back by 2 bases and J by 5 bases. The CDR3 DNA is TGTGCCAGCAGCTTAGCGGGGGGAACCGAGACCCAGTACTTC. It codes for CASSLAGGTETQYF. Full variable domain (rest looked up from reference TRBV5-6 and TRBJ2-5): DAGVTQSPTHLIKTRGQQVTLRCSPKSGHDTVSWYQQALGQGPQFIFQYYEEEERQRGNFPDRFSGHQFPNYSSELNVNALLLGDSALYLCASSLAGGTETQYFGPGTRLLVL.

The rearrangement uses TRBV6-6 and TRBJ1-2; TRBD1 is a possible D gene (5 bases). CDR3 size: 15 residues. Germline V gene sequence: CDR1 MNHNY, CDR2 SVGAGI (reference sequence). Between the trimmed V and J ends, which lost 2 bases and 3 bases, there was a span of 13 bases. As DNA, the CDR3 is TGTGCCAGCAGTTACCGGGGGGGGGTTGACTATGGCTACACCTTC. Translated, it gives CASSYRGGVDYGYTF.

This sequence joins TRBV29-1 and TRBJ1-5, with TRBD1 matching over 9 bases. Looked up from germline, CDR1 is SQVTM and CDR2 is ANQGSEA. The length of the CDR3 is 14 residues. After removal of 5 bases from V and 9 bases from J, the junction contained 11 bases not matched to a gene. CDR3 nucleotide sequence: TGCAGCGTTCTTCTAGGGACAGGGCCGGGGCCCCAGCATTTT. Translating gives CSVLLGTGPGPQHF.

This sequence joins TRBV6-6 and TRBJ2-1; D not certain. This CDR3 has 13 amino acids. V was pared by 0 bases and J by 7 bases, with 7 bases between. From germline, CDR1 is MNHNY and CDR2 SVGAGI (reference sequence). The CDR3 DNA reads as TGTGCCAGCAGTTACTCGTTTATAAATGAGCAGTTCTTC. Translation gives CASSYSFINEQFF.

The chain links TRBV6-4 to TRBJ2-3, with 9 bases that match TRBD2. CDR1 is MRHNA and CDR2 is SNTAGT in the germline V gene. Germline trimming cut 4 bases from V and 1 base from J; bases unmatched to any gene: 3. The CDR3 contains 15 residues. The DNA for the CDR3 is TGTGCCAGCAGTGTGATAGCGGGGGGCACAGATACGCAGTATTTT. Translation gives CASSVIAGGTDTQYF.

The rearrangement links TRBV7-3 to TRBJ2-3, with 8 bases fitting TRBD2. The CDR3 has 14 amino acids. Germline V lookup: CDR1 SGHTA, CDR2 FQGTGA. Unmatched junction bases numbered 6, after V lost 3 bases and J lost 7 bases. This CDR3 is CASSFGGARNTQYF. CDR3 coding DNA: TGTGCCAGCAGCTTCGGGGGGGCCCGGAATACGCAGTATTTT.

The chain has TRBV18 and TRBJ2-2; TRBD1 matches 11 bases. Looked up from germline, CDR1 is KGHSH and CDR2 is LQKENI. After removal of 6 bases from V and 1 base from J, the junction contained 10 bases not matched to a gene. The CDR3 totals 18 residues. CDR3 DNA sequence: TGTGCCAGCTCTCGGACAGGGGGCTCCCCCCTGAACACCGGGGAGCTGTTTTTT. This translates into CASSRTGGSPLNTGELFF.

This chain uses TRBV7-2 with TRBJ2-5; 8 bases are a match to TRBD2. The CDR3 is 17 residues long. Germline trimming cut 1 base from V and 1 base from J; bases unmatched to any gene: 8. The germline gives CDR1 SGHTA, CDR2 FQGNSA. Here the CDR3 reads CASSLVGLSGGQETQYF. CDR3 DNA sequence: TGTGCCAGCAGCTTAGTGGGTTTAAGCGGGGGCCAAGAGACCCAGTACTTC. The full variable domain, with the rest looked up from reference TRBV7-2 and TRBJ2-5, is GAGVSQSPSNKVTEKGKDVELRCDPISGHTALYWYRQSLGQGLEFLIYFQGNSAPDKSGLPSDRFSAERTGGSVSTLTIQRTQQEDSAVYLCASSLVGLSGGQETQYFGPGTRLLVL.

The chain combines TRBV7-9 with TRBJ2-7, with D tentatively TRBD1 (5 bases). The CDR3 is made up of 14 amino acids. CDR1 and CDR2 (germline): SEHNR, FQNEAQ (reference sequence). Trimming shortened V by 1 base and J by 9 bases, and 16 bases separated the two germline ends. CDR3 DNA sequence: TGTGCCAGCAGCTTAGGGGGCCAAATGGTCCGGCAGTACTTC. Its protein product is CASSLGGQMVRQYF. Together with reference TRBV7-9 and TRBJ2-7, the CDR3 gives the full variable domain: DTGVSQNPRHKITKRGQNVTFRCDPISEHNRLYWYRQTLGQGPEFLTYFQNEAQLEKSRLLSDRFSAERPKGSFSTLEIQRTEQGDSAMYLCASSLGGQMVRQYFGPGTRLTVT.

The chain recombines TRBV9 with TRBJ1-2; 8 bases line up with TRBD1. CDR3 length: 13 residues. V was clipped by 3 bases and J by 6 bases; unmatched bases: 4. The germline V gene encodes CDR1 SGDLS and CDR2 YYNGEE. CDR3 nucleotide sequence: TGTGCCAGCAGCGCGCAGGACAGGGATGGCTACACCTTC. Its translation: CASSAQDRDGYTF. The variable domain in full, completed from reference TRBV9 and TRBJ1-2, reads DSGVTQTPKHLITATGQRVTLRCSPRSGDLSVYWYQQSLDQGLQFLIQYYNGEERAKGNILERFSAQQFPDLHSELNLSSLELGDSALYFCASSAQDRDGYTFGSGTRLTVV.